This T cell receptor (beta chain) appears in the sequencing data of a study of T cell repertoires in cytomegalovirus infection. The CDR3 consists of 15 residues. V shed 6 bases, J shed 3 bases, and the junction held 8 bases outside the gene matches. Per the germline V gene, CDR1 is SNHLY and CDR2 is FYNNEI. This clonotype was observed a few times. TCRdb processed the reads anew with MiXCR; each CDR3 protein has one entry. The sample has 290,000 or so distinct CDR3 sequences, roughly 24% seen once. Sequencing was done on a sample of PBMCs. The clonotype was recovered from a human donor in good health (CMV status not recorded). Some clones in this sample may be carry-over from other donors' samples. The chain combines TRBV2 with TRBJ2-7, with 10 bases matching TRBD2. The CDR3 here is CASRPSGGAYYEQYF. In DNA, the CDR3 is TGTGCCAGCAGGCCGAGCGGGGGGGCTTACTACGAGCAGTACTTC. Complete variable domain (other parts from reference TRBV2 and TRBJ2-7): EPEVTQTPSHQVTQMGQEVILRCVPISNHLYFYWYRQILGQKVEFLVSFYNNEISEKSEIFDDQFSVERPDGSNFTLKIRSTKLEDSAMYFCASRPSGGAYYEQYFGPGTRLTVT.